The present T cell receptor beta chain was sequenced within a study of T cells after yellow fever vaccination. Findings of the study overall: The study re-detected most primary-vaccination clones after the booster (96% CD4, roughly 85% CD8).

The CDR3 contains 17 residues. Germline lookup yields CDR1 DFQATT and CDR2 SNEGSKA (reference sequence). Losses at the gene ends were 3 bases for V and 2 bases for J; bases not matched to a gene: 11. This clonotype was observed a few times. Antigen unknown. TCRdb processed the 5' RACE reads anew with MiXCR; each CDR3 protein has one entry. The top ten hold over 13% of the sample, which has 450,000 to 600,000 distinct CDR3 sequences, about 13% seen once. This clonotype was obtained from a man between 25 and 39 years old who received the YFV17D yellow fever vaccine. The sample was PBMCs, taken on the day of the yellow fever booster vaccination. This chain links TRBV20-1 with TRBJ1-3; 9 bases line up with TRBD1. For the CDR3, the DNA is TGCAGTGCTAGCGTCGCCGGGACAGGGACTCCTGGAAACACCATATATTTT. Its protein is CSASVAGTGTPGNTIYF.